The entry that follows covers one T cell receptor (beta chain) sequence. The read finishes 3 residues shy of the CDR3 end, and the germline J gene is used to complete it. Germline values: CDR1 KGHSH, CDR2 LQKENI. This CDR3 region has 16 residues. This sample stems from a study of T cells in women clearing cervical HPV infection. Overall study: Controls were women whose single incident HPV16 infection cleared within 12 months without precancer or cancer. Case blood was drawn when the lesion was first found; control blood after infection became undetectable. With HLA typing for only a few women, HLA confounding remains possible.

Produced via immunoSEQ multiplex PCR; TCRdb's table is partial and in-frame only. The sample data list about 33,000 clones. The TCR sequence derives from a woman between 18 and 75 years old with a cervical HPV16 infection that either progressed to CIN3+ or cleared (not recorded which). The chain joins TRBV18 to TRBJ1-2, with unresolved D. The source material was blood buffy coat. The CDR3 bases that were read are TGTGCCAGCTCAGCGGATTTAGCGGGAGTTGGTGGTGAC. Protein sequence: CASSADLAGVGGD. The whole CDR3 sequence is CASSADLAGVGGDYTF.